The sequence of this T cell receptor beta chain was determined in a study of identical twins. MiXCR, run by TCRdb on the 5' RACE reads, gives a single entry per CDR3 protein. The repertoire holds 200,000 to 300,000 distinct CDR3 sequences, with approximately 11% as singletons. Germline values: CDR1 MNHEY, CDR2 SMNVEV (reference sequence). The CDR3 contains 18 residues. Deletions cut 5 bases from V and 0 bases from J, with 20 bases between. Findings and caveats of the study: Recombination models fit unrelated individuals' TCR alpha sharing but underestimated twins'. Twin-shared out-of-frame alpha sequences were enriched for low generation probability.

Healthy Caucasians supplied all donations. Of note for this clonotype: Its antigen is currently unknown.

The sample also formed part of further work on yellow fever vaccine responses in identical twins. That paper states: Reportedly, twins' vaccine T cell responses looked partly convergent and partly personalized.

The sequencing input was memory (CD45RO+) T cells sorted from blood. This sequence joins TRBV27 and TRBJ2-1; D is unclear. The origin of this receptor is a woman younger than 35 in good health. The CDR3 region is CASSPTYPTPRSYNEQFF. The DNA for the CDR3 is TGTGCCAGCAGTCCTACCTACCCGACTCCCCGCTCCTACAATGAGCAGTTCTTC.